The text below deals with one TCR beta chain. In its sample, this clonotype was seen many times. Its antigen has not been determined. No clone much larger than this one lies a single base away; base qualities are absent. The receptor library was made with RACE. Sequencer: NextSeq 500. Library preparation attached unique molecular identifiers to individual cDNA molecules for quantitative, reproducible TCR counting. From each blood RNA sample, both TCR alpha and TCR beta chains were sequenced. As for how the authors treated the data: The median number of TCRs per sample was over 85,000, ranging from about 20,000 to 700,000. V, J and CDR3 annotation of the TCR reads was carried out using the Decombinator software suite. To make PS versus PT1 abundance plots, every sample was subsampled to the same number of TCRs (28,000). Expanded TCRs were defined as absent before sensitization and observed at least eight times at the 2-week time point. TCRdb handled the public reads itself, with Q25 trimming in fastp and clone calling in MiXCR, and kept productive beta chains. Rows with one shared CDR3 protein collapse into an entry with the most common genes and DNA. What appears here as the V and J calls and clone size reflects TCRdb's work, not the paper's. The sample contains approximately 260,000 distinct CDR3 sequences, about 8.6% of them found a single time. Approximately 2.2% of the sample goes to the ten largest clones.

The time point label here, explained by the study, means: pre-sensitization, week 0. The treatment or condition label for this specimen denotes: therapeutic diphenylcyclopropenone sensitization with weekly scalp DPC. At each patch-test visit, blood was drawn before the patch test was applied. To be eligible, patients had to be aged 18 to 70, diagnosed with alopecia and judged suitable for DPC therapy, while pregnant patients were excluded. Unfractionated whole blood was collected in Tempus Blood RNA tubes, and total RNA was extracted from that blood. The germline V gene (reference sequence) supplies CDR1 DFQATT and CDR2 SNEGSKA. Measured from the cysteine to the phenylalanine, the CDR3 is 14 residues long. The read is trimmed to its CDR3 DNA, 42 bases read in frame from base 1. Trimming takes 2 bases off V and 2 bases off J; junction bases not matched to a gene: 3. The data were obtained in a study of human T cells and chemical hapten exposure (dated by TCRdb to about 2021). Notes on the research overall: For sensitization, 2% DPC in acetone was applied to a 2 cm by 2 cm area of upper inner arm skin. Weekly therapeutic DPC doses were additionally applied to the scalp of patients throughout the approximately 24-week study period. The mostly female patient cohort included alopecia areata with under or over 50% scalp involvement, alopecia totalis and alopecia universalis. Blood samples were taken from patients before sensitization (week 0) and at 2, 6 and about 24 weeks after DPC sensitization. Blood for TCR sequencing was provided by twenty-nine alopecia patients at one to four time points (pre-sensitization, 2, 6 and 24 weeks). Peripheral blood TCR repertoire changes were tracked in vivo in alopecia patients during primary and secondary sensitization to the hapten diphenylcyclopropenone (DPC). Patch testing was performed on the upper back with Finn chambers containing 0.01% DPC, and the patch tests were scored after 6 days according to International Contact Dermatitis Research Group standards. Libraries were pooled for sequencing, and per-sample TCR yields varied mainly because of small differences in library volumes within the pool.

On the study overall, not on this receptor specifically: The number of PT1 expanded TCRs positively correlated with patch test score, significant at thresholds 8, 16 and 32 but not 4. Repeated subsampling changed both the strength of the expansion versus patch-test correlation and the threshold at which the correlation became significant. Alopecia, a presumed autoimmune disease, was present in all patients, so the immune response of the patients might differ from that of healthy individuals. The number of TCRs above 1 in 1000 frequency did not change with DPC sensitization; there was no evidence of global repertoire structure alterations. Significantly more large CDR3 similarity clusters were formed by expanded TCRs than by pre-sensitization or healthy control sets, consistent with antigen-driven responses.

This clonotype was sampled from a woman in her 40s with alopecia areata. Some clones in this sample may be carry-over from other donors' samples. The starting material was whole blood, obtained in connection with sensitization to the hapten diphenylcyclopropenone (DPC). The chain is encoded by TRBV20-1 joined to TRBJ2-3, with 8 bases aligning to TRBD2. The CDR3 reads as follows: CSARLAGFTDTQYF. The sequenced DNA: TGCAGTGCTAGATTAGCGGGATTCACAGATACGCAGTATTTT.